This is a list of T cell receptor beta chains from one sample in a study of post-analysis software for immune sequencing data. TCRdb redid the calling of the PCR reads with MiXCR, one entry per CDR3 protein. Here the sample spans under 900,000 distinct CDR3 sequences, about 53% being singletons. Source material: blood. Receptors originate from a girl aged 10-17 years with multiple sclerosis. Each CDR3 is given with its conserved first and last residue. Fields, in order: J gene, clone size, D gene, V gene, CDR3 protein, CDR3 DNA. A D gene is named only where the DNA matches it firmly. Only part of the rows carry a size: once, few, many, or a class if the clone is expanded.

j_gene: TRBJ1-5; abundance: NA; d_gene: NA; v_gene: TRBV12-3/TRBV12-4; CDR3aa: CASSATRYNQPQHF; CDR3nt: TGTGCCAGCAGTGCTACAAGGTACAATCAGCCCCAGCATTTT
j_gene: TRBJ2-4; abundance: once; d_gene: NA; v_gene: TRBV12-3/TRBV12-4; CDR3aa: CASSLMGRTEQYF; CDR3nt: TGTGCCAGCAGTCTAATGGGCCGCACGGAGCAGTACTTC
j_gene: TRBJ2-7; abundance: NA; d_gene: NA; v_gene: TRBV29-1; CDR3aa: CSVGPVQARQEYEQYF; CDR3nt: TGCAGCGTTGGTCCGGTACAGGCGAGGCAGGAGTACGAGCAGTACTTC
j_gene: TRBJ2-7; abundance: NA; d_gene: NA; v_gene: TRBV29-1; CDR3aa: CSVTSQGFSYEQYF; CDR3nt: TGCAGCGTGACCAGTCAGGGATTTTCCTACGAGCAGTACTTC
j_gene: TRBJ2-1; abundance: few; d_gene: NA; v_gene: TRBV5-1; CDR3aa: CASARAGRDEQFF; CDR3nt: TGCGCCAGCGCCCGGGCGGGGAGAGATGAGCAGTTCTTC
j_gene: TRBJ1-2; abundance: NA; d_gene: NA; v_gene: TRBV2; CDR3aa: CASSSSENYGYTF; CDR3nt: TGTGCCAGCAGCAGTTCGGAAAACTATGGCTACACCTTC
j_gene: TRBJ2-7; abundance: NA; d_gene: TRBD2; v_gene: TRBV12-3/TRBV12-4; CDR3aa: CASSPRLAGKGLVYEQYF; CDR3nt: TGTGCCAGCAGTCCCCGACTAGCGGGAAAGGGATTAGTCTACGAGCAGTACTTC
j_gene: TRBJ1-2; abundance: few; d_gene: NA; v_gene: TRBV20-1; CDR3aa: CSARTVGDGYTF; CDR3nt: TGCAGTGCTAGGACAGTCGGAGATGGCTACACCTTC
j_gene: TRBJ2-1; abundance: few; d_gene: TRBD2; v_gene: TRBV29-1; CDR3aa: CSVVSGRVNEQFF; CDR3nt: TGCAGCGTAGTTAGCGGGAGAGTAAATGAGCAGTTCTTC
j_gene: TRBJ1-1; abundance: NA; d_gene: NA; v_gene: TRBV11-2; CDR3aa: CASTRGTGGNTEAFF; CDR3nt: TGTGCCAGCACCCGCGGGACGGGCGGGAACACTGAAGCTTTCTTT
j_gene: TRBJ2-5; abundance: NA; d_gene: TRBD2; v_gene: TRBV20-1; CDR3aa: CSARGLTSGQETQYF; CDR3nt: TGCAGTGCTAGAGGCCTGACTAGCGGTCAAGAGACCCAGTACTTC
j_gene: TRBJ2-1; abundance: NA; d_gene: TRBD2; v_gene: TRBV20-1; CDR3aa: CSARGRGGRSAYNEQFF; CDR3nt: TGCAGTGCTAGAGGGCGGGGGGGAAGATCCGCTTACAATGAGCAGTTCTTC
j_gene: TRBJ1-5; abundance: NA; d_gene: NA; v_gene: TRBV4-1; CDR3aa: CASSQERVSNQPQHF; CDR3nt: TGCGCCAGCAGCCAAGAACGGGTTAGCAATCAGCCCCAGCATTTT
j_gene: TRBJ1-2; abundance: NA; d_gene: NA; v_gene: TRBV14; CDR3aa: CASRPPGGPNYGYTF; CDR3nt: TGTGCCAGCCGTCCACCCGGGGGGCCTAACTATGGCTACACCTTC